The T cell receptor beta chain described here comes from a study of blood T cell repertoires in COVID-19. About the research overall: Sites in the United States, Italy and Spain provided acute and convalescent COVID-19 samples. PBMCs, B-cell-depleted T cells, or T cells were the source of the cDNA or gDNA that made up the material.

Trimming pared 7 bases from V and 6 bases from J, leaving 13 bases between. The CDR3 is 13 amino acids. Original analysis: Using reference gene primer amplification, nucleated cell counts were estimated. The assay was immunoSEQ multiplex PCR, and TCRdb's table has in-frame clones only and misses some. V and J calls and clone size are as listed in that table; D and trimming were resolved from the DNA. Here the sample spans around 50,000 clones, roughly 83% being singletons. Sequencing input: peripheral blood. This clonotype was obtained from a human donor in a cohort sampled during active COVID-19. This chain joins TRBV12-3 or TRBV12-4 and TRBJ1-5; perhaps TRBD1 as D (5 bases). The CDR3 DNA reads TGTGCCAGCACCCTGGGGGGTGGTCAGCCCCAGCATTTT. Protein product: CASTLGGGQPQHF.